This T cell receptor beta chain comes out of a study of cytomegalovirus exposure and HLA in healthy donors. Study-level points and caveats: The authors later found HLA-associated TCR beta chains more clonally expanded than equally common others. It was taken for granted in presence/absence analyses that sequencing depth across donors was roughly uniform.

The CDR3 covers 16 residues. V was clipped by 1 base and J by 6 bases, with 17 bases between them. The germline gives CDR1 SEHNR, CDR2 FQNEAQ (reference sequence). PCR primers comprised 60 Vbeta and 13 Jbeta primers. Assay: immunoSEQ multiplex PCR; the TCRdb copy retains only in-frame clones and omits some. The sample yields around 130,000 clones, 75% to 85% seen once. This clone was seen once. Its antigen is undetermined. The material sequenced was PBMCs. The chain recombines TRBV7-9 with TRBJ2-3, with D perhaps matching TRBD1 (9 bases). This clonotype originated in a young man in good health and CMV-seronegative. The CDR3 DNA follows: TGTGCCAGCAGCTTAGTAGCGGGACAGGGCCCCGATACGCAGTATTTT. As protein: CASSLVAGQGPDTQYF.